The 8 T cell receptor beta chains below were found in one sample sequenced in a study of OX40 agonist ivuxolimab in advanced cancers. Assay: immunoSEQ multiplex PCR; the TCRdb copy retains only in-frame clones and omits some. The sample contains 70,000 to 100,000 clones, 84% of which appear only once. The specimen comprised CD4+ or CD8+ T cells sorted from blood, sampled in a trial of the OX40 agonist ivuxolimab. These receptors were collected from an adult with an advanced solid tumor such as melanoma, head and neck, liver or kidney cancer.

V usage is TRBV7-9 and J usage is TRBJ1-2, with TRBD1 as a possible D gene (6 bases). Germline CDR1 SEHNR, CDR2 FQNEAQ (reference sequence). There are 13 residues in the CDR3. V was cut by 5 bases and J by 6 bases, with 13 bases left in between. CDR3: CASSRTVGHGYTF. For the CDR3, the DNA is TGTGCCAGCAGCCGGACAGTCGGTCATGGCTACACCTTC.

The table lists this clone with a few counts. The chain links TRBV10-3 to TRBJ2-1; possibly TRBD2 for D (5 bases). Trimming took 4 bases from V and 7 from J, leaving 8 bases between them. The CDR3 length is 12 residues. Looked up from germline, CDR1 is ENHRY and CDR2 is SYGVKD. The CDR3 DNA reads TGTGCCATCAGTGTGGTAGCGAATGAGCAGTTCTTC. It yields the protein CAISVVANEQFF.

The chain carries TRBV14 and TRBJ2-2; D possibly corresponds to TRBD1 (5 bases). The CDR3 is 16 residues long. V was shortened by 5 bases and J by 0 bases, with 13 bases between the two germline ends. Germline V lookup: CDR1 SGHDN, CDR2 FVKESK. As DNA, the CDR3 is TGTGCCAGCAGCTCACAGACAGACGCGAACACCGGGGAGCTGTTTTTT. It codes for CASSSQTDANTGELFF.

The CDR3 DNA sequence: TGTGCCAGTAGCCCGACAGGGGGCGGGCAGCCCCAGCATTTT. It translates to CASSPTGGGQPQHF. This rearrangement joins TRBV19 to TRBJ1-5; TRBD1 matches at 10 bases. In germline, CDR1 is LNHDA, CDR2 SQIVND (reference sequence). Germline trimming cut 6 bases from V and 7 bases from J; bases unmatched to any gene: 6. CDR3 size: 14 residues. Using reference TRBV19 and TRBJ1-5 for the parts outside the CDR3, the full variable domain is DGGITQSPKYLFRKEGQNVTLSCEQNLNHDAMYWYRQDPGQGLRLIYYSQIVNDFQKGDIAEGYSVSREKKESFPLTVTSAQKNPTAFYLCASSPTGGGQPQHFGDGTRLSIL.

A remark on this clone: A much larger clonotype is one base distant, so this may be a read error. The chain carries TRBV12-5 and TRBJ2-5; TRBD2 aligns across 9 bases. This CDR3 has 13 amino acids. Per germline, CDR1 LGHNT and CDR2 FRNRAP. J lost 6 bases, V lost 6 bases, and 5 bases had no gene match. CDR3 coding DNA: TGTGCTAGTGGCCCTAGCGGGGCGAAGACCCAGTACTTC. Protein product: CASGPSGAKTQYF.

The rearrangement links TRBV27 to TRBJ2-3; TRBD2 aligns across 7 bases. This CDR3 is 17 amino acids long. CDR1 and CDR2 from the germline V gene are MNHEY and SMNVEV (reference sequence). V lost 10 bases and J lost 2; bases outside the gene matches: 18. The CDR3 DNA is TGTGCCACCCTCCTCCGACTCAAGCGGGAACACACAGATACGCAGTATTTT. It specifies CATLLRLKREHTDTQYF.

The chain couples TRBV5-1 to TRBJ1-2; no clear D. Germline-derived CDR1 and CDR2 are SGHRS and YFSETQ. The CDR3 spans 14 residues. Trimming pared 4 bases from V and 4 bases from J, leaving 14 bases between. CDR3 amino acids: CASSEGSNLYGYTF. The CDR3 DNA is TGCGCCAGCAGCGAAGGATCGAACCTCTATGGCTACACCTTC.

This sequence joins TRBV18 and TRBJ2-1; possibly TRBD2 for D (5 bases). The CDR3 covers 15 residues. Germline assignment: CDR1 KGHSH and CDR2 LQKENI. Between the trimmed V and J ends, which lost 3 bases and 4 bases, there was a span of 13 bases. As DNA, the CDR3 is TGTGCCAGCTCACCCACTAGTTTTGGTTACAATGAGCAGTTCTTC. Translation gives CASSPTSFGYNEQFF.